These 10 T cell receptor beta chains were all obtained from the same sample, sequenced in a study of shared clonotypes between healthy human individuals. Clones were read by immunoSEQ multiplex PCR, and TCRdb kept only the in-frame ones, dropping some. The sample records hundreds of thousands of clones, roughly 70% being singletons. Sequenced sample: memory CD4+ T cells sorted from blood. The subset denotes: CD45RA-negative fraction. The receptors here all came from a woman aged 30 to 39 in good health.

V gene TRBV7-9 combines with J gene TRBJ2-7; D is uncertain. Looked up from germline, CDR1 is SEHNR and CDR2 is FQNEAQ (reference sequence). V was cut by 2 bases and J by 2 bases, with 10 bases left in between. The CDR3 is 14 residues long. The CDR3 DNA follows: TGTGCCAGCAGCTTACTGGGCCCCACCTACGAGCAGTACTTC. Translating gives CASSLLGPTYEQYF.

The chain uses TRBV15 and TRBJ2-1; TRBD2 agrees at 8 bases. Germline CDR1 LNHNV, CDR2 YYDKDF (reference sequence). Trimming took 0 bases from V and 5 from J; bases not matched to a gene: 6. This CDR3 has 16 residues. The CDR3 nucleotides are TGTGCCACCAGCAGAGATGAAGCGGGGGCAAACAATGAGCAGTTCTTC. The encoded protein is CATSRDEAGANNEQFF.

The chain combines TRBV28 with TRBJ2-7, with TRBD1 matching 10 bases. This CDR3 region has 16 residues. The germline V gene encodes CDR1 MDHEN and CDR2 SYDVKM. The V gene end was trimmed by 3 bases and the J gene end by 5 bases; junction bases not matched to a gene: 10. CDR3 amino acids: CASSFGKGTGVDEQYF. The CDR3 DNA reads TGTGCCAGCAGTTTTGGGAAGGGGACAGGGGTTGACGAGCAGTACTTC. Full variable domain (remainder filled in from reference TRBV28 and TRBJ2-7): DVKVTQSSRYLVKRTGEKVFLECVQDMDHENMFWYRQDPGLGLRLIYFSYDVKMKEKGDIPEGYSVSREKKERFSLILESASTNQTSMYLCASSFGKGTGVDEQYFGPGTRLTVT.

V usage is TRBV5-6 and J usage is TRBJ2-1, with 14 bases aligning to TRBD2. The junction had 6 bases not matched to a gene; V was cut back by 4 bases and J by 9 bases. Per germline, CDR1 SGHDT and CDR2 YYEEEE. The length of the CDR3 is 15 residues. Written as DNA, the CDR3 is TGTGCCAGCAGCCCGGGACTAGCGGGAGTAGTTGAGCAGTTCTTC. As protein: CASSPGLAGVVEQFF. Full variable domain (outside the CDR3, taken from reference TRBV5-6 and TRBJ2-1): DAGVTQSPTHLIKTRGQQVTLRCSPKSGHDTVSWYQQALGQGPQFIFQYYEEEERQRGNFPDRFSGHQFPNYSSELNVNALLLGDSALYLCASSPGLAGVVEQFFGPGTRLTVL.

On this clone itself: The sample contains more than one DNA sequence encoding this CDR3. The chain has TRBV28 and TRBJ2-1; no clear D gene. The germline V and J ends were trimmed by 2 bases and 7 bases, with 6 bases remaining between them. Germline loops: CDR1 MDHEN, CDR2 SYDVKM. The CDR3 has 12 residues. CDR3 loop: CASSLRQNEQFF. Here the CDR3 DNA reads TGTGCCAGCAGTTTAAGGCAAAATGAGCAGTTCTTC. The full variable domain, with the rest looked up from reference TRBV28 and TRBJ2-1, is DVKVTQSSRYLVKRTGEKVFLECVQDMDHENMFWYRQDPGLGLRLIYFSYDVKMKEKGDIPEGYSVSREKKERFSLILESASTNQTSMYLCASSLRQNEQFFGPGTRLTVL.

The CDR3 protein is CASSVVQGPEQFF. The CDR3 coding sequence is TGTGCCAGCAGTGTCGTACAGGGTCCTGAGCAGTTCTTC. The chain uses TRBV6-1 and TRBJ2-1; TRBD1 might be the D (6 bases). Germline V gene sequence: CDR1 MNHNS, CDR2 SASEGT. CDR3 length: 13 residues. V was pared by 4 bases and J by 9 bases, with 13 bases between.

This clone was seen more than once but under ten times. The gene calls are TRBV5-1 and TRBJ2-3; 7 bases align to TRBD1. With 0 bases clipped from V and 4 bases from J, the junction kept 5 bases outside the gene matches. Germline V gene sequence: CDR1 SGHRS, CDR2 YFSETQ. This CDR3 region has 15 residues. The CDR3 coding sequence is TGCGCCAGCAGCTTGGCGGGACAGCGAGCAGATACGCAGTATTTT. Protein product: CASSLAGQRADTQYF.

The chain employs TRBV27 and TRBJ2-3, with a tentative D call TRBD1 (7 bases). CDR1 is MNHEY and CDR2 is SMNVEV in the germline V gene (reference sequence). The CDR3 runs 17 residues. V was shortened by 4 bases and J by 4 bases, with 21 bases between the two germline ends. The CDR3 is CASSSQRQGRRADTQYF. CDR3 in DNA: TGTGCCAGCAGTTCACAAAGACAGGGTCGGAGGGCAGATACGCAGTATTTT.

The genes are TRBV6-5 and TRBJ2-1, with D unclear. The CDR3 is made up of 15 amino acids. Germline V lookup: CDR1 MNHEY, CDR2 SVGAGI. With 6 bases removed from V and 0 bases from J, the gap between germline ends came to 12 bases. The CDR3 region is CASRLASGSYNEQFF. In DNA form, the CDR3 reads TGTGCCAGCAGATTAGCATCGGGCTCCTACAATGAGCAGTTCTTC.

The chain joins TRBV10-3 to TRBJ2-1, with a tentative D call TRBD1 (6 bases). V gave up 8 bases and J gave up 6 bases, with 14 bases separating them. The V gene's germline CDR1 is ENHRY and CDR2 SYGVKD. This CDR3 is built from 13 residues. This chain's CDR3 is CAIAAQGGNEQFF. The CDR3 bases are TGTGCCATCGCCGCACAGGGTGGCAATGAGCAGTTCTTC.